One sample yielded the 32 T cell receptor beta chains listed below, sequenced in a study of blood T cell repertoires in COVID-19. Data came from immunoSEQ multiplex PCR; TCRdb stores just in-frame clones and leaves some out. In the table there are more than 90,000 clones, approximately 85% of which are singletons. The sample consisted of peripheral blood. These receptors all stem from a human donor in a cohort sampled during active COVID-19.

CDR3 in amino acids: CASSLAGTGAYEQYF. The CDR3, as DNA: TGTGCCAGCAGCTTAGCTGGGACAGGCGCCTACGAGCAGTACTTC. The rearrangement links TRBV7-2 to TRBJ2-7, with 8 bases fitting TRBD1. Germline values: CDR1 SGHTA, CDR2 FQGNSA. Trimming took 0 bases from V and 2 from J; bases not matched to a gene: 3. CDR3 length: 15 amino acids.

The rearrangement links TRBV7-3 to TRBJ1-1, with D maybe TRBD1 (6 bases). Looked up from germline, CDR1 is SGHTA and CDR2 is FQGTGA. This CDR3 is 14 amino acids long. V was clipped by 1 base and J by 7 bases, with 13 bases between them. The DNA of the CDR3 is TGTGCCAGCAGCTTAAGTGGGGGCGCGGGTGAAGCTTTCTTT. It codes for CASSLSGGAGEAFF.

The chain links TRBV19 to TRBJ1-1; TRBD1 might be the D (5 bases). CDR1 is LNHDA, CDR2 SQIVND, per germline (reference sequence). CDR3 size: 14 residues. Trimming pared 5 bases from V and 2 bases from J, leaving 12 bases between. The CDR3 DNA reads as TGTGCCAGTAGTCCCACGACAGTAAACACTGAAGCTTTCTTT. It yields the protein CASSPTTVNTEAFF.

The genes are TRBV7-2 and TRBJ2-5, with 7 bases identical to TRBD2. The CDR3 is 14 residues long. Trimming cost V 5 bases and J 4 bases; bases outside gene matches: 7. Germline assignment: CDR1 SGHTA and CDR2 FQGNSA. This CDR3 reads CASSPLAGVETQYF. In DNA, the CDR3 is TGTGCCAGCAGCCCCCTCGCGGGGGTAGAGACCCAGTACTTC. Combining the CDR3 with reference TRBV7-2 and TRBJ2-5 gives the whole variable domain GAGVSQSPSNKVTEKGKDVELRCDPISGHTALYWYRQSLGQGLEFLIYFQGNSAPDKSGLPSDRFSAERTGGSVSTLTIQRTQQEDSAVYLCASSPLAGVETQYFGPGTRLLVL.

The chain couples TRBV9 to TRBJ1-2; TRBD1 might be the D (5 bases). V shed 4 bases and J shed 3 bases, with 10 bases lying between them. The length of the CDR3 is 13 residues. The germline V gene encodes CDR1 SGDLS and CDR2 YYNGEE. The CDR3 bases are TGTGCCAGCAGCCAACAGGCAGACTATGGCTACACCTTC. Protein product: CASSQQADYGYTF.

A single count supports this clone. The rearrangement links TRBV7-2 to TRBJ1-2; 7 bases line up with TRBD1. The ends lost 5 bases at V and 8 bases at J; junction bases unmatched: 14. CDR3 size: 15 residues. The V gene's germline CDR1 is SGHTA and CDR2 FQGNSA. CDR3 amino acids: CASSPSTGRNAGYTF. In DNA, the CDR3 is TGTGCCAGCAGCCCCTCGACAGGGAGGAATGCGGGCTACACCTTC.

This clone has more than one count but fewer than ten. The gene calls are TRBV5-1 and TRBJ1-6; no reliable D call. Germline V gene data show CDR1 as SGHRS and CDR2 as YFSETQ. This CDR3 comprises 14 residues. With 4 bases removed from V and 5 bases from J, the gap between germline ends came to 10 bases. CDR3 loop: CASSSTVDNSPLHF. The CDR3 bases are TGCGCCAGCAGCAGCACCGTAGATAATTCACCCCTCCACTTT.

The chain couples TRBV6-5 to TRBJ1-2, with 9 positions matching TRBD1. Germline CDR1 is MNHEY and CDR2 is SVGAGI. The CDR3 runs to 14 residues. The V segment lost 6 bases and the J segment 4 bases; nucleotides outside the gene matches: 6. The CDR3 region is CASSRQGVSYGYTF. The CDR3 nucleotides read TGTGCCAGCAGCAGACAGGGGGTTAGCTATGGCTACACCTTC.

V and J are TRBV10-3 and TRBJ2-7, with 11 bases matching TRBD1. The CDR3 extends over 14 amino acids. The V and J ends lost 9 bases and 1 base, in that order; junction bases with no gene match: 5. From germline, CDR1 is ENHRY and CDR2 SYGVKD. The CDR3 coding sequence is TGTGCCATTTCCGGGACAGGGGGTTCCTACGAGCAGTACTTC. Amino acid sequence: CAISGTGGSYEQYF.

This clone was observed a few times. This chain joins TRBV9 and TRBJ1-6; D is uncertain. CDR3 length: 14 residues. The germline V gene encodes CDR1 SGDLS and CDR2 YYNGEE. Trimming left V 0 bases short and J 7 bases short, with 8 bases between. The DNA for the CDR3 is TGTGCCAGCAGCGTAGTGGAGCCGAATTCACCCCTCCACTTT. It encodes CASSVVEPNSPLHF.

Concerning this clone itself: Germline and junction disagree at one end, which may indicate a read error. The chain is built from TRBV6-6 and TRBJ1-4; D remains unclear. CDR3 size: 11 residues. Per germline, CDR1 MNHNY and CDR2 SVGAGI (reference sequence). The CDR3 region has the DNA TGTGCCAGCAGTTACGGCCAAAAGAACCTTTTT. Encoded protein: CASSYGQKNLF.

The V call is TRBV9, the J call TRBJ2-7; 9 bases map to TRBD1. The CDR3 is 16 amino acids. CDR1 SGDLS and CDR2 YYNGEE come from the germline V gene. V gave up 4 bases and J gave up 2 bases; unmatched junction bases: 10. CDR3 residues: CASSISTGGSTYEQYF. The CDR3 coding sequence is TGTGCCAGCAGCATCTCGACAGGGGGTAGTACCTACGAGCAGTACTTC.

This chain connects TRBV7-2 to TRBJ2-1, with D maybe TRBD2 (5 bases). The germline V and J ends were trimmed by 5 bases and 8 bases, with 13 bases remaining between them. This CDR3 is built from 13 residues. CDR1 is SGHTA and CDR2 is FQGNSA in the germline V gene. DNA for the CDR3: TGTGCCAGCAGCCCCCGGGGTCTCGATGAGCAGTTCTTC. It specifies CASSPRGLDEQFF.

The chain is built from TRBV28 and TRBJ2-2; TRBD2 matches at 8 bases. Germline values: CDR1 MDHEN, CDR2 SYDVKM. V dropped 8 bases and J dropped 0; count of bases not matched to a gene: 8. This CDR3 spans 16 amino acids. CDR3 DNA sequence: TGTGCCAGCCCACTTACTAGCGGAACGAACACCGGGGAGCTGTTTTTT. Translating it yields CASPLTSGTNTGELFF.

The chain couples TRBV5-4 to TRBJ2-1, with D possibly TRBD2 on 6 matching bases. CDR1 is SGHNT, CDR2 YYREEE, per germline (reference sequence). V lost 4 bases, J lost 3 bases, and 11 bases lay in between. This CDR3 comprises 14 residues. CDR3 nucleotides: TGTGCCAGCAGCCTGCCCGGGGGCTACAATGAGCAGTTCTTC. As protein: CASSLPGGYNEQFF.

The chain employs TRBV5-1 and TRBJ1-1, with 8 bases identical to TRBD1. The length of the CDR3 is 15 residues. Trimming removed 0 bases from V and 4 bases from J; junction bases left unmatched: 5. CDR1 SGHRS and CDR2 YFSETQ come from the germline V gene. This CDR3 is CASSLAGGEGTEAFF. The CDR3 coding sequence is TGCGCCAGCAGCTTGGCAGGGGGCGAGGGCACTGAAGCTTTCTTT.

J is TRBJ2-3 and V is TRBV10-3; 9 bases are shared with TRBD2. This CDR3 is 18 amino acids long. V was pared by 0 bases and J by 2 bases, with 9 bases of the junction left unmatched. The germline V gene has CDR1 ENHRY and CDR2 SYGVKD. DNA of the CDR3: TGTGCCATCAGTGAGTCTAGGTATTTAGCGGGAGACACAGATACGCAGTATTTT. Translation: CAISESRYLAGDTDTQYF.

The J gene is TRBJ1-1, the V gene TRBV3-1 (or the pseudogene TRBV3-2); D uncertain. V lost 3 bases and J lost 4, with 3 bases in between. The CDR3 spans 11 residues. Per germline, CDR1 LGHDT and CDR2 YNNKEL (reference sequence). The CDR3 DNA is TGTGCCAGCAGCCACTCCACTGAAGCTTTCTTT. Translation gives CASSHSTEAFF.

Only one count was recorded for this clone. The chain couples TRBV7-8 to TRBJ2-7; 11 bases are a match to TRBD1. This CDR3 is 15 amino acids long. Losses at the gene ends were 4 bases for V and 3 bases for J; bases not matched to a gene: 5. CDR1 is SGHVS, CDR2 FQNEAQ, per germline. The CDR3 loop reads CASSWVGTGGYEQYF. Written as DNA, the CDR3 is TGTGCCAGCAGCTGGGTTGGGACAGGGGGCTACGAGCAGTACTTC.

This clone was detected once. V usage is TRBV9 and J usage is TRBJ2-7; TRBD2 matches 7 bases. The J segment lost 0 bases and the V segment lost 0 bases, leaving 6 bases of the junction unmatched. The CDR3 totals 16 residues. Germline V CDR1 and CDR2: SGDLS, YYNGEE. This CDR3 reads CASSVEAGSISYEQYF. CDR3 in DNA: TGTGCCAGCAGCGTAGAAGCGGGATCGATCTCCTACGAGCAGTACTTC.

The chain combines TRBV19 with TRBJ1-5; D perhaps matches TRBD1 (5 bases). The CDR3 has 13 amino acids. Deletions cut 3 bases from V and 7 bases from J, with 10 bases between. Germline V gene data show CDR1 as LNHDA and CDR2 as SQIVND (reference sequence). CDR3 region: CASSMGGEQPQHF. Here the CDR3 DNA reads TGTGCCAGTAGTATGGGGGGAGAGCAGCCCCAGCATTTT. The full variable domain, rest sourced from reference TRBV19 and TRBJ1-5, is DGGITQSPKYLFRKEGQNVTLSCEQNLNHDAMYWYRQDPGQGLRLIYYSQIVNDFQKGDIAEGYSVSREKKESFPLTVTSAQKNPTAFYLCASSMGGEQPQHFGDGTRLSIL.

CDR3 DNA sequence: TGTGCCAGCAGCCCCAGGGGACAGGGGTTCCAGCAGTACTTC. It specifies CASSPRGQGFQQYF. The V call is TRBV6-6, the J call TRBJ2-7; 10 positions agree with TRBD1. CDR1 MNHNY and CDR2 SVGAGI come from the germline V gene (reference sequence). This CDR3 is built from 14 residues. V trimming: 6 bases; J trimming: 8 bases; junction bases outside the gene matches: 10.

The sample holds a few counts of this clone. CDR3: CASSGSGLEAFF. CDR3 nucleotides: TGTGCCAGCAGCGGGTCAGGGCTGGAAGCTTTCTTT. This chain uses TRBV7-6 with TRBJ1-1, with D maybe TRBD1 (5 bases). The germline V and J ends were trimmed by 5 bases and 8 bases, with 12 bases remaining between them. The CDR3 extends over 12 amino acids. Looked up from germline, CDR1 is SGHVS and CDR2 is FNYEAQ.

This clone was recorded only once. This chain uses TRBV14 with TRBJ2-6; possible D gene TRBD2, 5 bases. V was trimmed by 1 base and J by 0 bases, leaving 10 bases between them. Looked up from germline, CDR1 is SGHDN and CDR2 is FVKESK. This CDR3 has 17 amino acids. CDR3 in DNA: TGTGCCAGCAGCCAAGGGGAGCGGTTCTCTGGGGCCAACGTCCTGACTTTC. Residues: CASSQGERFSGANVLTF.

This clone was counted between two and nine times. The chain links TRBV19 to TRBJ1-6; D may be TRBD1 (5 bases). In germline, CDR1 is LNHDA, CDR2 SQIVND (reference sequence). V lost 7 bases and J 4 bases, leaving 11 bases between the germline ends. This CDR3 has 14 amino acids. The CDR3 sequence is CASKGSGYNSPLHF. Here the CDR3 DNA reads TGTGCCAGTAAGGGGTCCGGTTATAATTCACCCCTCCACTTT.

The V call is TRBV4-1, the J call TRBJ1-5, with D uncertain. Trimming pared 4 bases from V and 1 base from J, leaving 11 bases between. CDR1 MGHRA and CDR2 YSYEKL come from the germline V gene. This CDR3 contains 15 residues. Here the CDR3 reads CASSRYRESNQPQHF. CDR3 coding DNA: TGCGCCAGCAGCCGGTACCGGGAAAGCAATCAGCCCCAGCATTTT.

The chain joins TRBV27 to TRBJ1-5; D uncertain. Trimming shortened V by 4 bases and J by 7 bases, and 11 bases separated the two germline ends. Germline CDR1 and CDR2: MNHEY and SMNVEV (reference sequence). The CDR3 totals 13 residues. This chain's CDR3 is CASSSGVGQPQHF. The DNA of the CDR3 is TGTGCCAGCAGTTCCGGGGTTGGGCAGCCCCAGCATTTT.

The gene calls are TRBV5-4 and TRBJ1-1; the match to TRBD1 covers 11 bases. This CDR3 has 16 amino acids. The V and J ends lost 4 bases and 0 bases, in that order; junction bases with no gene match: 5. The germline gives CDR1 SGHNT, CDR2 YYREEE (reference sequence). The CDR3 loop is CASSRTGGHMNTEAFF. The CDR3 region has the DNA TGTGCCAGCAGCCGGACAGGGGGCCACATGAACACTGAAGCTTTCTTT.

CDR3 amino acids: CASSPRTGTETQYF. The CDR3 DNA reads TGTGCCAGCAGCCCACGGACAGGGACGGAGACCCAGTACTTC. V and J are TRBV7-2 and TRBJ2-5, with 8 bases that match TRBD1. Germline CDR1 and CDR2: SGHTA and FQGNSA. The J segment lost 5 bases and the V segment lost 5 bases, leaving 7 bases of the junction unmatched. The CDR3 sequence is 14 residues long.

The CDR3 nucleotides read TGTGCCAGCAGCGTAGAACTCGGAGATACGCAGTATTTT. Its translation is CASSVELGDTQYF. The chain combines TRBV9 with TRBJ2-3; D gene uncertain. From germline, CDR1 is SGDLS and CDR2 YYNGEE. V lost 0 bases to trimming and J lost 5 bases, with 7 bases between them. The CDR3 loop spans 13 amino acids.

V is TRBV28 and J is TRBJ2-3; D is unclear. Looked up from germline, CDR1 is MDHEN and CDR2 is SYDVKM. The V gene lost 2 bases and the J gene lost 6 bases, with 3 bases spanning the gap. The CDR3 is 11 amino acids. In DNA form, the CDR3 reads TGTGCCAGCAGTTTACCGGATACGCAGTATTTT. Its translation: CASSLPDTQYF.

The chain is built from TRBV5-4 and TRBJ1-1; a weak D match, TRBD1 (5 bases). Germline CDR1 is SGHNT and CDR2 is YYREEE (reference sequence). The CDR3 covers 14 residues. V lost 4 bases and J lost 1, with 11 bases in between. CDR3 nucleotides: TGTGCCAGCAGCGCCATTACAGGGAACACTGAAGCTTTCTTT. Protein sequence: CASSAITGNTEAFF.